Below, one T cell receptor beta chain is given with its context. Produced via immunoSEQ multiplex PCR; TCRdb's table is partial and in-frame only. The table has about 6,600 clones, 88% seen once. This specimen comes from a study of tumor T cells in aggressive B-cell lymphoma. Sequencing was performed on tumor tissue. The clonotype comes from an adult with diffuse large B cell lymphoma. Some clones in this sample may be carry-over from other donors' samples.

CDR3: CASGLVGSGELFF. The CDR3 nucleotides read TGTGCCAGTGGACTCGTAGGGTCCGGGGAGCTGTTTTTT. The rearrangement links TRBV19 to TRBJ2-2; maybe TRBD2 (5 bases). Looked up from germline, CDR1 is LNHDA and CDR2 is SQIVND (reference sequence). Trimming shortened V by 8 bases and J by 6 bases, and 13 bases separated the two germline ends. The length of the CDR3 is 13 residues.